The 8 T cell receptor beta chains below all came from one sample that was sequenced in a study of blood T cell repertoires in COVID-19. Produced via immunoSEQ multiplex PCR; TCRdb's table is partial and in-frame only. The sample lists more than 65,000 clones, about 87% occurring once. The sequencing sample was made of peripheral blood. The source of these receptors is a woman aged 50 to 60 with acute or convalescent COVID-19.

In nucleotides, the CDR3 is TGTGCCACCACAGACCTTGGACAGCCCTACTATGGCTACACCTTC. This codes for CATTDLGQPYYGYTF. This sequence joins TRBV27 and TRBJ1-2; D perhaps matches TRBD1 (6 bases). The germline V and J ends were trimmed by 10 bases and 3 bases, with 21 bases remaining between them. The CDR3 totals 15 residues. Germline V lookup: CDR1 MNHEY, CDR2 SMNVEV (reference sequence).

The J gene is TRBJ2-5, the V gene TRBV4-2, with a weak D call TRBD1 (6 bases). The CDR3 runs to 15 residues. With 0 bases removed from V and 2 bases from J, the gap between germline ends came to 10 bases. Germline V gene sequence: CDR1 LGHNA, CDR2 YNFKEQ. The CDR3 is CASSQEGRGQETQYF. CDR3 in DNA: TGTGCCAGCAGCCAAGAGGGCAGGGGACAAGAGACCCAGTACTTC.

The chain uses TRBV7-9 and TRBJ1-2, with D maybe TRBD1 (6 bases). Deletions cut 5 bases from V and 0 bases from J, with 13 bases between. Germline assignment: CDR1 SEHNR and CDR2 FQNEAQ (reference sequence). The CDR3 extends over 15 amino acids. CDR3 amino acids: CASSTGQLTNYGYTF. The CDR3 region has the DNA TGTGCCAGCAGCACCGGACAGCTCACTAACTATGGCTACACCTTC.

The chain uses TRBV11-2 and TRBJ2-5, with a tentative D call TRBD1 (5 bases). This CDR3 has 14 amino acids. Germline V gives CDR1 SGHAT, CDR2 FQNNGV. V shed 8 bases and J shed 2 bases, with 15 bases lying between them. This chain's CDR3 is CASGPWGSQETQYF. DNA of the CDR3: TGTGCCAGCGGCCCGTGGGGCAGTCAAGAGACCCAGTACTTC.

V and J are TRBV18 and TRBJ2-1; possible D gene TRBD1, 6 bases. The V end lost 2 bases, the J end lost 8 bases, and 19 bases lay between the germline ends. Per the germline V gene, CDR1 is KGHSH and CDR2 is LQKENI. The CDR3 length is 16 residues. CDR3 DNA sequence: TGTGCCAGCTCACCAGGGACACCAGGGGTCCTGGATGAGCAGTTCTTC. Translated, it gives CASSPGTPGVLDEQFF.

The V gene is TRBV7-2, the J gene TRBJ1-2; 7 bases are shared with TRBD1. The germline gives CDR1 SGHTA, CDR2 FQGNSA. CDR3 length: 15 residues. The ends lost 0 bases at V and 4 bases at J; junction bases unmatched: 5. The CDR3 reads CASSLAVDRSYGYTF. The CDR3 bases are TGTGCCAGCAGCTTAGCGGTGGACAGGTCCTATGGCTACACCTTC.

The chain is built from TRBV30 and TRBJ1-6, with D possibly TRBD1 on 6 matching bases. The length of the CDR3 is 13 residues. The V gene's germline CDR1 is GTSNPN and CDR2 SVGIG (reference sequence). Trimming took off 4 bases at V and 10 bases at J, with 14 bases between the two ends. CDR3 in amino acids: CAWTLGAGSPLHF. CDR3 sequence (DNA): TGTGCCTGGACGTTGGGGGCAGGATCACCCCTCCACTTT. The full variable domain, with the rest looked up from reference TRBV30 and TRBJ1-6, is SQTIHQWPATLVQPVGSPLSLECTVEGTSNPNLYWYRQAAGRGLQLLFYSVGIGQISSEVPQNLSASRPQDRQFILSSKKLLLSDSGFYLCAWTLGAGSPLHFGNGTRLTVT.

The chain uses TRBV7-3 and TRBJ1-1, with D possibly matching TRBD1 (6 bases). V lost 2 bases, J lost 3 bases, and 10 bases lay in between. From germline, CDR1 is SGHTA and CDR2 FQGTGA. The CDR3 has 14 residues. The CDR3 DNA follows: TGTGCCAGCAGCTTAGGGGGCCGGTACACTGAAGCTTTCTTT. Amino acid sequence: CASSLGGRYTEAFF.